The sequence of this T cell receptor beta chain was determined in a study of shared clonotypes between healthy human individuals. Worth noting for this clone: Its specificity is not known.

Data came from immunoSEQ multiplex PCR; TCRdb stores just in-frame clones and leaves some out. The data contain roughly 2,500,000 clones, over 85% of them singletons. V lost 4 bases, J lost 5 bases, and 16 bases lay in between. This CDR3 contains 15 residues. In germline, CDR1 is SGHRS, CDR2 YFSETQ. Broader study findings: Clonotypes that were shared across a few donors made up roughly 5.2% of naive CD4 clonotypes. Some clonotypes were shared by all four sorted-subset donors, while others were not shared. The non-shared ones had lower generation probabilities than the shared ones.

This rearrangement joins TRBV5-1 to TRBJ2-1, with a tentative D call TRBD2 (6 bases). Sequenced input: naive CD4+ T cells from PBMCs. Documented subset: CD45RA+ positively selected. The receptor comes from a man between 18 and 35 years old in good health. Some clones in this sample may be carry-over from other donors' samples. In DNA form, the CDR3 reads TGCGCCAGCAGCCAAATACTAGCAGGCGACAATGAGCAGTTCTTC. Protein sequence: CASSQILAGDNEQFF.